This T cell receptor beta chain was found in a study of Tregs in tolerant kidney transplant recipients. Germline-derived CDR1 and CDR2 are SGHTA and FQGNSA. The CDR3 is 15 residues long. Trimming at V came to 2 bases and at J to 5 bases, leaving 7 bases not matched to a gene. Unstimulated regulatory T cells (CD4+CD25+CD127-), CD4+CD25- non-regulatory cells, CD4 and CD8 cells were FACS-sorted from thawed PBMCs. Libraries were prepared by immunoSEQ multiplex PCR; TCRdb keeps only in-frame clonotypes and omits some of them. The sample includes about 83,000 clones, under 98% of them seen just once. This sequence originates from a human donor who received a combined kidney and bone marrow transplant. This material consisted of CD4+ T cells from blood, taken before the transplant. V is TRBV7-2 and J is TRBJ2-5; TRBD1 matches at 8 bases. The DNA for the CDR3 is TGTGCCAGCAGCTTAAACAGGGGGAAGGGGGAGACCCAGTACTTC. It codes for CASSLNRGKGETQYF.